Listed below are T cell receptor beta chains from one sample, sequenced in a study of response to subunit inactivated influenza vaccine. TCRdb reprocessed the RT-PCR reads via MiXCR and lists one record per CDR3 protein. The table has 450,000 to 700,000 distinct CDR3 sequences, 14% seen once. The sequencing here drew on PBMCs from blood, taken less than 13 days after vaccination. Every receptor here comes from a man in his fifties or sixties who received an inactivated influenza vaccine. Each CDR3 is given with its conserved first and last residue. D genes are given only for firm matches. Expanded clones get a size class; other rows say once, few or many, or leave the size out.

v_gene: TRBV5-1
abundance: -
len: 14
d_gene: TRBD1
j_gene: TRBJ2-1
CDR3nt: TGCGCCAGCAGCCAAATTGACAGGGCCAATGAGCAGTTCTTC
CDR3aa: CASSQIDRANEQFF

v_gene: TRBV5-6
abundance: few
len: 14
d_gene: -
j_gene: TRBJ1-5
CDR3nt: TGTGCCAGCAGCCAGGGCCCGAATGATCAGCCCCAGCATTTT
CDR3aa: CASSQGPNDQPQHF

v_gene: TRBV20-1
abundance: -
len: 15
d_gene: TRBD2
j_gene: TRBJ2-3
CDR3nt: TGCAGTGCAGGACTAGCGGGGTATAGCACAGATACGCAGTATTTT
CDR3aa: CSAGLAGYSTDTQYF

v_gene: TRBV4-3
abundance: -
len: 15
d_gene: TRBD2
j_gene: TRBJ2-1
CDR3nt: TGCGCCAGCAGCCCGGGACTAGCGGCTGACAATGAGCAGTTCTTC
CDR3aa: CASSPGLAADNEQFF

v_gene: TRBV5-1
abundance: few
len: 16
d_gene: TRBD2
j_gene: TRBJ2-5
CDR3nt: TGCGCCAGCAGCTTGGATGCTAGCGGGATACAAGAGACCCAGTACTTC
CDR3aa: CASSLDASGIQETQYF

v_gene: TRBV20-1
abundance: -
len: 16
d_gene: -
j_gene: TRBJ2-3
CDR3nt: TGCAGTGCTAGCGCCCAAAGAGGCTATTTCACAGATACGCAGTATTTT
CDR3aa: CSASAQRGYFTDTQYF

v_gene: TRBV7-8
abundance: -
len: 16
d_gene: TRBD1
j_gene: TRBJ2-2
CDR3nt: TGTGCCAGCAGGAACACAGGGGCCATGAACACCGGGGAGCTGTTTTTT
CDR3aa: CASRNTGAMNTGELFF

v_gene: TRBV7-2
abundance: few
len: 14
d_gene: -
j_gene: TRBJ2-1
CDR3nt: TGTGCCAGCAAAACAAGCACAGGGAAAAATGAGCAGTTCTTC
CDR3aa: CASKTSTGKNEQFF

v_gene: TRBV12-3/TRBV12-4
abundance: -
len: 15
d_gene: -
j_gene: TRBJ2-3
CDR3nt: TGTGCCAGCAGTTTTTGGGGGGGCCGCACAGATACGCAGTATTTT
CDR3aa: CASSFWGGRTDTQYF

v_gene: TRBV29-1
abundance: few
len: 17
d_gene: TRBD1
j_gene: TRBJ2-7
CDR3nt: TGCAGCGTTGATTGGACAGGGGGCACGGTCGGTCTGGACGAGCAGTACTTC
CDR3aa: CSVDWTGGTVGLDEQYF

v_gene: TRBV4-2
abundance: few
len: 17
d_gene: -
j_gene: TRBJ2-7
CDR3nt: TGTGCCAGCAGCCCCATGGGGCGCGGGATCTTCTCCTACGAGCAGTACTTC
CDR3aa: CASSPMGRGIFSYEQYF

v_gene: TRBV6-1
abundance: -
len: 15
d_gene: -
j_gene: TRBJ2-2
CDR3nt: TGTGCCAGCAGGCGACAGACTTTGAACACCGGGGAGCTGTTTTTT
CDR3aa: CASRRQTLNTGELFF

v_gene: TRBV12-3/TRBV12-4
abundance: -
len: 15
d_gene: -
j_gene: TRBJ1-5
CDR3nt: TGTGCCAGCAGTTTAGAGACAGGCCGAGATCAGCCCCAGCATTTT
CDR3aa: CASSLETGRDQPQHF

v_gene: TRBV7-8
abundance: few
len: 15
d_gene: -
j_gene: TRBJ2-3
CDR3nt: TGTGCCAGCAGCTTAGTCGGGGGAGGTGACGGCGGGGAGTATTTT
CDR3aa: CASSLVGGGDGGEYF

v_gene: TRBV9
abundance: few
len: 15
d_gene: TRBD2
j_gene: TRBJ2-1
CDR3nt: TGTGCCAGCAGCGTAATTAGCGGGACCGCGAGTGAGCAGTTCTTC
CDR3aa: CASSVISGTASEQFF

v_gene: TRBV5-6
abundance: -
len: 15
d_gene: -
j_gene: TRBJ2-4
CDR3nt: TGTGCCAGCAGCTTGGGGCGGCTAGCCAAAAACATTCAGTACTTC
CDR3aa: CASSLGRLAKNIQYF

v_gene: TRBV5-1
abundance: -
len: 17
d_gene: TRBD2
j_gene: TRBJ2-7
CDR3nt: TGCGCCAGCAGCTTGGAGGGGACTAGCGGGAGGTACTACGAGCAGTACTTC
CDR3aa: CASSLEGTSGRYYEQYF

v_gene: TRBV7-3
abundance: -
len: 13
d_gene: -
j_gene: TRBJ2-2
CDR3nt: TGTGCCAGCAGCCCGCGCGTTGGCGGGGAGCTGTTTTTT
CDR3aa: CASSPRVGGELFF

v_gene: TRBV12-3/TRBV12-4
abundance: -
len: 17
d_gene: TRBD1
j_gene: TRBJ2-6
CDR3nt: TGTGCCAGCAGTACTGGGACAGCCAGCTCTGGGGCCAACGTCCTGACTTTC
CDR3aa: CASSTGTASSGANVLTF

v_gene: TRBV6-5
abundance: -
len: 15
d_gene: -
j_gene: TRBJ2-7
CDR3nt: TGTGCCAGCAGTTGGGGCGGGTCGAGCTCCTACGAGCAGTACTTC
CDR3aa: CASSWGGSSSYEQYF

v_gene: TRBV29-1
abundance: few
len: 11
d_gene: -
j_gene: TRBJ1-2
CDR3nt: TGCAGCGTTCGGGATATCTATGGCTACACCTTC
CDR3aa: CSVRDIYGYTF

v_gene: TRBV5-1
abundance: -
len: 15
d_gene: -
j_gene: TRBJ2-5
CDR3nt: TGCGCCAGCAGCACGTGGGCTAGCGAGCAAGAGACCCAGTACTTC
CDR3aa: CASSTWASEQETQYF

v_gene: TRBV7-2
abundance: -
len: 14
d_gene: -
j_gene: TRBJ2-7
CDR3nt: TGTGCCAGCAGCTTAGGAGGGAAGCTCTACGAGCAGTACTTC
CDR3aa: CASSLGGKLYEQYF

v_gene: TRBV7-2
abundance: -
len: 17
d_gene: TRBD2
j_gene: TRBJ2-7
CDR3nt: TGTGCCAGCAGCTTAGCTGCCGGGACTAGCGGGAGCTACGAGCAGTACTTC
CDR3aa: CASSLAAGTSGSYEQYF

v_gene: TRBV6-1
abundance: -
len: 12
d_gene: -
j_gene: TRBJ1-5
CDR3nt: TGTGCCAGCAGTGAATTGTGGCAGCCCCAGCATTTT
CDR3aa: CASSELWQPQHF

v_gene: TRBV10-3
abundance: -
len: 12
d_gene: -
j_gene: TRBJ2-7
CDR3nt: TGTGCCATCAGTGAGTCTCTGGTCGAGCAGTACTTC
CDR3aa: CAISESLVEQYF

v_gene: TRBV20-1
abundance: -
len: 15
d_gene: TRBD1
j_gene: TRBJ2-4
CDR3nt: TGCAGTGCCCAACGACAGGGCCGAGCCAAAAACATTCAGTACTTC
CDR3aa: CSAQRQGRAKNIQYF

v_gene: TRBV6-5
abundance: -
len: 14
d_gene: -
j_gene: TRBJ2-5
CDR3nt: TGTGCCAGCAGTTACGTCAAGGGCCCAGAGACCCAGTACTTC
CDR3aa: CASSYVKGPETQYF

v_gene: TRBV6-5
abundance: few
len: 14
d_gene: TRBD1
j_gene: TRBJ2-5
CDR3nt: TGTGCCAGCAGATTACAGGGGGTTGGGGAGACCCAGTACTTC
CDR3aa: CASRLQGVGETQYF